This entry concerns a single TCR beta chain. This entry is derived from a study of early stage breast cancer tumors. Study-wide background: Of some 15 invasive breast tumors, about a dozen were hormone receptor-positive, HER2-negative.

Profiled with immunoSEQ multiplex PCR; TCRdb holds only in-frame clones, not every one. The sample gives some 6,500 clones, approximately 73% of which show up once; around a tenth is in the top ten. CDR1 SNHLY and CDR2 FYNNEI come from the germline V gene. The CDR3 is made up of 14 amino acids. The junction had 6 bases not matched to a gene; V was cut back by 10 bases and J by 2 bases. This TCR was recovered from a person aged 35-49 years with breast cancer. Sequences were obtained from normal breast tissue next to the tumor. The chain has TRBV2 and TRBJ2-3, with 10 bases matching TRBD2. The CDR3 DNA sequence: TGTGCCACCCGCCTAGCGGGGGTCACAGATACGCAGTATTTT. Its translation: CATRLAGVTDTQYF.